This entry is about one T cell receptor beta chain. What it recognizes is unknown. The source of the sample is a study of T-cell reconstitution after alpha-beta-depleted transplantation in children. Study observations and caveats: At one year after transplant, newly produced T cells mostly accounted for T-cell counts and diversity. The study traced high day-60 TCRbeta diversity in some patients to surviving recipient T cells and thymic progenitors.

With 1 base removed from V and 4 bases from J, the gap between germline ends came to 10 bases. The CDR3 consists of 15 residues. Looked up from germline, CDR1 is LNHDA and CDR2 is SQIVND (reference sequence). Unique molecular identifiers tagged the TCRbeta library. TCRdb fed the PCR reads into MiXCR, producing one record per CDR3 protein. The table has about 300,000 distinct CDR3 sequences, about 9.5% seen once. Material: PBMCs, obtained before TCRalphabeta/CD19-depleted stem cell transplant. The clonotype was recovered from a boy under two years old with acute myeloid leukemia, due to receive a stem cell transplant. The V gene is TRBV19, the J gene TRBJ2-2; D may be TRBD1 (5 bases). CDR3 nucleotides: TGTGCCAGTAGTATAGCAACGACAGCCACCGGGGAGCTGTTTTTT. It translates to CASSIATTATGELFF.